This T cell receptor beta chain was sequenced in a study of technical replicates of blood from a handful of donors. Only in-frame clones appear in the TCRdb table, and some are missing; sequencing was by immunoSEQ multiplex PCR. The table shows 75,000 to 100,000 clones, with about 94% occurring only once. The germline CDR1 and CDR2 sequences are SGHTA and FQGNSA. Trimming at V came to 5 bases and at J to 2 bases, leaving 7 bases not matched to a gene. The CDR3 sequence is 16 residues long. The rearrangement joins TRBV7-2 to TRBJ2-5, with 11 nucleotides matching TRBD2. The receptor was derived from a human donor in good health. Sequencing input: T cells isolated from PBMCs. In nucleotides, the CDR3 is TGTGCCAGCAGCCCGGGACTAGCGGTGCTACAAGAGACCCAGTACTTC. This encodes CASSPGLAVLQETQYF.